This T cell receptor beta chain appears in the sequencing data of a study of cytomegalovirus exposure and HLA in healthy donors. Findings and limits, study-wide: TCR sequences were mostly rare, though some public TCRs occurred in many donors. In a later analysis, at a false discovery rate of 0.05, roughly 18,000 TCR beta sequences were associated with HLA alleles.

13 Jbeta primers and 60 Vbeta primers were used for the PCR. In the source study's methods: Later, an analysis found about 80 million unique TCR beta chains, and 9.5 million to 12 million of these were shared. Some clones are missing from TCRdb's copy, which holds only in-frame ones; the method was immunoSEQ multiplex PCR. D and trimming come from the DNA, and the V and J calls and clone size come from that table. The record lists about 200,000 clones, of which the ten most abundant hold roughly 1.1%. Remarks on this clone: The antigen is not known.

V lost 2 bases and J 4 bases, leaving 11 bases between the germline ends. Germline values: CDR1 ENHRY, CDR2 SYGVKD. This CDR3 has 14 amino acids. Donors had nominal health at sampling but likely had unrecorded immune exposures. This clonotype was obtained from a girl aged 2 to 10 in good health and CMV-seropositive. The chain uses TRBV10-3 and TRBJ2-5, with D perhaps TRBD2 (5 bases). The specimen was PBMCs. CDR3 nucleotides: TGTGCCATCAGTGAGCCCTCGAGCGGAGAGACCCAGTACTTC. It translates to CAISEPSSGETQYF.